This T cell receptor beta chain was recovered during a study of blood T cell repertoires in COVID-19. Study background: The United States, Italy and Spain were the sources of the acute and convalescent COVID-19 samples.

Participants were aged about 18 to 100 years from 24 US areas. Clinical history reported by participants formed the basis on which cohorts were assigned. The junction had 8 bases not matched to a gene; V was cut back by 6 bases and J by 4 bases. CDR1 is SNHLY and CDR2 is FYNNEI in the germline V gene. This CDR3 spans 15 amino acids. Per the original methods: The authors estimated nucleated cell counts from reference gene primer amplification. Sequencing used immunoSEQ multiplex PCR; TCRdb keeps in-frame clones, though not all of them. V, J and clone size are taken as reported in that table, and D and trimming were inferred from the DNA itself. The table has fewer than 250,000 clones, around 90% seen once.

This chain joins TRBV2 and TRBJ2-5; 10 nucleotides line up with TRBD1. Sequencing input: PBMCs or T cells enriched from blood (not recorded which). The clonotype originates from a woman aged 25 to 39 with acute COVID-19. As DNA, the CDR3 is TGTGCCAGCAGGGGGGACAGGGGAGGGCGAGAGACCCAGTACTTC. Its protein is CASRGDRGGRETQYF. The variable domain in full, with the rest retrieved from reference TRBV2 and TRBJ2-5, is EPEVTQTPSHQVTQMGQEVILRCVPISNHLYFYWYRQILGQKVEFLVSFYNNEISEKSEIFDDQFSVERPDGSNFTLKIRSTKLEDSAMYFCASRGDRGGRETQYFGPGTRLLVL.